This T cell receptor beta chain comes out of a study of T-cell memory formation after mild COVID-19. The wider study: Largely, the TCR clusters proved donor specific.

TCRdb processed the 5' RACE reads anew with MiXCR; each CDR3 protein has one entry. The sample shows fewer than 250,000 distinct CDR3 sequences, around 25% of them seen only once. Notes on the study in general: Most CD4+ clones that shrank were in CM and EM, while CD8+ ones turned up in EMRA. While clones contracting from day 15 to 85 were balanced between CD4 and CD8, later expanders leaned CD4+. Whether day 37 second-wave clones are SARS-CoV-2-specific was not confirmed.

This clonotype appeared a few times. What it recognizes is unknown. V lost 1 base and J lost 0, with 13 bases in between. CDR1 is SGHRS and CDR2 is YFSETQ in the germline V gene. The CDR3 consists of 16 residues. The sequenced sample was PBMCs or a T cell subset sorted from them (not recorded which). The source of this sequence is an adult woman who had mild COVID-19 (a few samples of this study predate the infection). Cell type and time point are not known. This chain uses TRBV5-1 with TRBJ1-1, with D possibly being TRBD1 (5 bases). The CDR3 protein is CASSLSGDQLNTEAFF. The CDR3 DNA follows: TGCGCCAGCAGCTTGAGCGGGGACCAGTTGAACACTGAAGCTTTCTTT.